These 5 T cell receptor beta chains came from one sample sequenced in a study of blood T cell repertoires in COVID-19. Sequencing was performed with immunoSEQ multiplex PCR; in TCRdb, only in-frame clones are kept and a portion is missing. Of 100,000 to 150,000 clones in the sample, roughly three quarters are singletons; the top ten hold approximately 2%. The sample comprised peripheral blood. The receptors stem from a woman in her seventies with acute or convalescent COVID-19.

Turning to this clone: Within the sample, other DNA sequences also encode this same CDR3. V is TRBV5-1 and J is TRBJ1-3; D is ambiguous. CDR1 and CDR2 from the germline V gene are SGHRS and YFSETQ. The length of the CDR3 is 14 residues. V lost 0 bases and J lost 2, with 6 bases in between. The CDR3, as DNA: TGCGCCAGCAGCTTGGCAGGTGCTGGAAACACCATATATTTT. Amino acids: CASSLAGAGNTIYF.

This clone was observed a few times. V gene TRBV6-5 combines with J gene TRBJ2-2; TRBD2 agrees at 9 bases. Germline V gene sequence: CDR1 MNHEY, CDR2 SVGAGI. V was pared by 7 bases and J by 7 bases, with 10 bases of the junction left unmatched. This CDR3 region has 15 residues. This CDR3 is CASKVAGVSLGELFF. In DNA form, the CDR3 reads TGTGCCAGCAAAGTAGCGGGAGTTTCTCTCGGGGAGCTGTTTTTT.

The chain recombines TRBV19 with TRBJ2-1, with TRBD2 as a possible D gene (7 bases). The CDR3 runs to 16 residues. Trimming removed 5 bases at V and 8 bases at J, with 22 bases between. Germline V lookup: CDR1 LNHDA, CDR2 SQIVND (reference sequence). CDR3 DNA: TGTGCCAGTAGTCCCACACGGGTCACAGGGAGGGATGAGCAGTTCTTC. As protein: CASSPTRVTGRDEQFF. The variable domain in full, completed from reference TRBV19 and TRBJ2-1, reads DGGITQSPKYLFRKEGQNVTLSCEQNLNHDAMYWYRQDPGQGLRLIYYSQIVNDFQKGDIAEGYSVSREKKESFPLTVTSAQKNPTAFYLCASSPTRVTGRDEQFFGPGTRLTVL.

The chain is built from TRBV6-5 and TRBJ1-2, with TRBD1 identical over 7 bases. V lost 4 bases, J lost 5 bases, and 10 bases stayed unmatched. The germline gives CDR1 MNHEY, CDR2 SVGAGI. The CDR3 runs 15 residues. The CDR3 is CASSSGQPRGYGYTF. The CDR3 nucleotides read TGTGCCAGCAGTTCGGGACAGCCCCGAGGGTATGGCTACACCTTC.

The chain links TRBV28 to TRBJ2-7; 9 bases map to TRBD1. The trim removed 6 bases at V and 4 bases at J, leaving 7 bases unmatched. Germline CDR1 reads MDHEN; CDR2 reads SYDVKM. This CDR3 spans 14 amino acids. The CDR3 DNA reads TGTGCCAGCAGATCCACAGGGGGCGTATACGAGCAGTACTTC. The encoded protein is CASRSTGGVYEQYF.